One sample yielded the 28 T cell receptor beta chains listed below, sequenced in a study of T cells expressing NK-cell markers. Following a re-call of the 5' RACE reads, TCRdb has one entry per CDR3 protein and lacks DNA. This repertoire includes about 300,000 distinct CDR3 sequences. The specimen sequenced was blood T cells: a sorted CD56 or NKG2C T cell subset, CD4+ or CD8+ T cells, or bulk PBMC T cells (not recorded which). The receptor set was obtained from a woman between 18 and 70 years old in good health.

The rearrangement joins TRBV20-1 to TRBJ2-6; TCRdb reports TRBD1, a call that lacks DNA to check it against. The CDR3 sequence is 14 residues long. Germline V gene sequence: CDR1 DFQATT, CDR2 SNEGSKA (reference sequence). The chain's CDR3 is CSAAGGSGANVLTF.

The V call is TRBV7-3, the J call TRBJ2-1; TCRdb calls TRBD2, which cannot be checked without DNA. Germline V gene lookup returns CDR1 SGHTA and CDR2 FQGTGA. The CDR3 sequence is 15 residues long. The CDR3 region is CASSKGIGGRNEQFF.

The V gene is TRBV18, the J gene TRBJ2-3; TCRdb calls TRBD2, which cannot be checked without DNA. Germline CDR1 reads KGHSH; CDR2 reads LQKENI. The CDR3 is 16 residues long. The CDR3 region is CASSPWASGRTDTQYF. The full variable domain, in which reference TRBV18 and TRBJ2-3 provide the parts outside the CDR3, is NAGVMQNPRHLVRRRGQEARLRCSPMKGHSHVYWYRQLPEEGLKFMVYLQKENIIDESGMPKERFSAEFPKEGPSILRIQQVVRGDSAAYFCASSPWASGRTDTQYFGPGTRLTVL.

This sequence joins TRBV4-3 and TRBJ2-3. The germline CDR1 and CDR2 sequences are LGHNA and YSLEER. CDR3 length: 17 amino acids. This CDR3 is CASSQDLAAISTDTQYF.

The rearrangement uses TRBV2 and TRBJ2-4; TCRdb's D call of TRBD1 is untestable without DNA. Germline V CDR1 and CDR2: SNHLY, FYNNEI. This CDR3 region has 14 residues. The CDR3 is CASRGNRGKNIQYF.

The gene calls are TRBV18 and TRBJ2-5; TCRdb selects TRBD1, and the lack of DNA leaves this call unchecked. This CDR3 spans 15 amino acids. The germline V gene encodes CDR1 KGHSH and CDR2 LQKENI. This chain's CDR3 is CASSPSGTGKETQYF. Complete variable domain (other parts from reference TRBV18 and TRBJ2-5): NAGVMQNPRHLVRRRGQEARLRCSPMKGHSHVYWYRQLPEEGLKFMVYLQKENIIDESGMPKERFSAEFPKEGPSILRIQQVVRGDSAAYFCASSPSGTGKETQYFGPGTRLLVL.

The rearrangement links TRBV12-3 or TRBV12-4 to TRBJ1-1; TCRdb's assignment of TRBD1 cannot be checked, as there is no DNA. The CDR3 extends over 13 amino acids. The chain's CDR3 is CASSLLGATEAFF.

V gene TRBV5-1 combines with J gene TRBJ2-3; as DNA is missing, the TRBD1 call by TCRdb cannot be tested. This CDR3 is built from 14 residues. Germline V gene data show CDR1 as SGHRS and CDR2 as YFSETQ. CDR3 loop: CASSSTGNADTQYF.

V usage is TRBV24-1 and J usage is TRBJ1-2. The CDR3 totals 17 residues. CDR1 KGHDR and CDR2 SFDVKD come from the germline V gene. This CDR3 is CATSDPGVSEGMNGYTF.

The CDR3 is CASSQGARPKNTEAFF. The gene calls are TRBV3-1 and TRBJ1-1; the TRBD1 assignment by TCRdb is unverifiable without DNA. Germline values: CDR1 LGHDT, CDR2 YNNKEL (reference sequence). The CDR3 sequence is 16 residues long.

The chain has TRBV6-5 and TRBJ1-2; TCRdb indicates TRBD1, and absent DNA this call remains unverified. CDR3 length equals 14 residues. Looked up from germline, CDR1 is MNHEY and CDR2 is SVGAGI. The CDR3 spells CASSYTRRDPPSAF.

The chain carries TRBV29-1 and TRBJ2-5. The CDR3 contains 12 residues. CDR1 is SQVTM, CDR2 ANQGSEA, per germline. This chain's CDR3 is CSVGYHQETQYF.

V is TRBV6-5 and J is TRBJ1-1; TCRdb gives TRBD1 as the D gene, but with no DNA this cannot be confirmed. The CDR3 is 17 residues long. The germline V gene encodes CDR1 MNHEY and CDR2 SVGAGI. The CDR3 region is CASSYSITGVLSTEAFF.

The chain joins TRBV12-3 or TRBV12-4 to TRBJ2-7; TCRdb reports TRBD1, a call that lacks DNA to check it against. The CDR3 extends over 14 amino acids. CDR3 region: CASSLDRVRYEQYF.

The chain carries TRBV20-1 and TRBJ2-3; no DNA is available, so the TRBD2 call from TCRdb remains unchecked. CDR1 and CDR2 (germline): DFQATT, SNEGSKA (reference sequence). This CDR3 comprises 14 residues. This CDR3 reads CSARTSGRADTQYF.

The chain uses TRBV12-3 or TRBV12-4 and TRBJ2-5; TCRdb indicates TRBD2, and absent DNA this call remains unverified. The CDR3 contains 14 residues. CDR3 region: CASSIRLAGETQYF.

The chain carries TRBV28 and TRBJ2-7; TCRdb's assignment of TRBD1 cannot be checked, as there is no DNA. Germline-derived CDR1 and CDR2 are MDHEN and SYDVKM. CDR3 length: 13 amino acids. The CDR3 sequence: CASSLGGVREQYF. The whole variable domain, remainder taken from reference TRBV28 and TRBJ2-7, is DVKVTQSSRYLVKRTGEKVFLECVQDMDHENMFWYRQDPGLGLRLIYFSYDVKMKEKGDIPEGYSVSREKKERFSLILESASTNQTSMYLCASSLGGVREQYFGPGTRLTVT.

The rearrangement uses TRBV12-3 or TRBV12-4 and TRBJ1-3; the TCRdb call, TRBD1, lacks DNA for checking. This CDR3 comprises 14 residues. The CDR3 sequence is CASSFKTVGNTIYF.

The rearrangement links TRBV19 to TRBJ2-2; lacking DNA, the TRBD1 call made by TCRdb goes unchecked. Germline V gene data show CDR1 as LNHDA and CDR2 as SQIVND (reference sequence). The CDR3 is 15 amino acids. CDR3 protein: CASTRDSSNTGELFF.

The V call is TRBV7-2, the J call TRBJ2-2; the D call of TRBD2 rests on TCRdb alone, since no DNA is present to check it. The CDR3 has 17 amino acids. From germline, CDR1 is SGHTA and CDR2 FQGNSA. The CDR3 protein is CASSLVVSGALAGELFF.

The chain recombines TRBV2 with TRBJ1-5; the TRBD1 assignment by TCRdb is unverifiable without DNA. The CDR3 is 16 amino acids. Germline V lookup: CDR1 SNHLY, CDR2 FYNNEI. The CDR3 here is CASSGGSGLSNQPQHF.

The CDR3 region is CASIRPTGELFF. The chain has TRBV7-9 and TRBJ2-2. Germline V gene sequence: CDR1 SEHNR, CDR2 FQNEAQ (reference sequence). The CDR3 runs 12 residues.

The chain employs TRBV2 and TRBJ2-5; TCRdb proposes TRBD1, but this gene call is untestable without DNA. Germline V gives CDR1 SNHLY, CDR2 FYNNEI. CDR3 length: 13 residues. The CDR3 is CASRPGAGETQYF.

V is TRBV29-1 and J is TRBJ2-7; the D call of TRBD1 rests on TCRdb alone, since no DNA is present to check it. Germline CDR1 reads SQVTM; CDR2 reads ANQGSEA. CDR3 length equals 14 residues. The CDR3 sequence: CSAVPGQGLYEQYF.

The chain recombines TRBV12-3 or TRBV12-4 with TRBJ2-4; lacking DNA, the TRBD1 call made by TCRdb goes unchecked. CDR3 length equals 18 residues. The CDR3 spells CASSLGDGRGRAKNIQYF.

V is TRBV25-1 and J is TRBJ2-2. The CDR3 has 14 residues. The germline gives CDR1 MGHDK, CDR2 SYGVNS. The CDR3 loop reads CASMGRANTGELFF.

This chain uses TRBV7-2 with TRBJ1-3. The CDR3 extends over 14 amino acids. The germline CDR1 and CDR2 sequences are SGHTA and FQGNSA. The CDR3 protein is CASSFQGSGNTIYF.

The chain employs TRBV7-9 and TRBJ2-5; TCRdb calls TRBD1, which cannot be checked without DNA. The CDR3 has 14 residues. Per germline, CDR1 SEHNR and CDR2 FQNEAQ (reference sequence). CDR3: CASSSVRGQETQYF.